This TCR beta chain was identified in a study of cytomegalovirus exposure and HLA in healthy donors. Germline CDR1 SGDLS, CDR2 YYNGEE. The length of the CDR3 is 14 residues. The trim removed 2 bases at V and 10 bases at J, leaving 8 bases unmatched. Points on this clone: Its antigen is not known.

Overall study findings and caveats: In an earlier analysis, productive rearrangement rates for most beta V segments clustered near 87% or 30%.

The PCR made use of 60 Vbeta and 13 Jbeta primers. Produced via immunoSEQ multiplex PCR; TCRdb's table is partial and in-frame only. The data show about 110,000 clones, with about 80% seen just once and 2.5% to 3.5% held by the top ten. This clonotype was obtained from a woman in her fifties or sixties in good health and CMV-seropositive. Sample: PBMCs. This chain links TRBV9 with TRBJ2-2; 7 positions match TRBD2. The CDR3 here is CASSVVGGSEELFF. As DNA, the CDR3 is TGTGCCAGCAGCGTGGTCGGCGGGAGTGAGGAGCTGTTTTTT.